Described below is a single TCR beta chain sequence and its context. Its antigen is not identified. This sample is part of a study of beta chain features in type 1 diabetes. General study results and limits: TCRB CDR3 length was moderately but significantly reduced in all four CD4+ subsets of Type 1 diabetes patients. The naive, central memory and Treg TCRB repertoires showed an apparent similarity that was greater among patients than among healthy donors.

Germline V gene data show CDR1 as SNHLY and CDR2 as FYNNEI. The germline V and J ends were trimmed by 8 bases and 6 bases, with 22 bases remaining between them. This CDR3 is built from 16 residues. The whole isolated RNA underwent reverse transcription, so sequencing captured expressed TCRB transcripts. The table came from immunoSEQ multiplex PCR; TCRdb's copy has only in-frame clones and leaves some out. The sample contains approximately 170,000 clones, 7.8% of which appear only once. The source is a woman aged 35 to 49 with type 1 diabetes. The chain carries TRBV2 and TRBJ2-2, with D possibly matching TRBD1 (7 bases). Sequenced: central memory CD4+ T cells from blood. CDR3 DNA: TGTGCCAGCGCCTTCGGCGGCAGGGGGGACGCCGGGGAGCTGTTTTTT. Encoded protein: CASAFGGRGDAGELFF.